This T cell receptor (beta chain) was sequenced in a study of blood T cells in healthy people across ages (dated by TCRdb to about 2015). Broadly, across the study: In model experiments, roughly one uniquely barcoded TCR beta cDNA molecule per two T cells was captured by template switching. The donors were split into four age groups: young (average 16 years), middle-aged (around 40), aged (approximately 59) and long-lived (roughly 77). To avoid experimental bias, donors of different ages were distributed randomly across sequencing lanes. For two donors (one aged 18 to 30 and one aged 80 or older), the study analyzed two additional independent replicas of 1 million unique cDNA reads from the same blood draw. To track age-related changes in TCR beta repertoire diversity, the study relied on deep sequencing normalized with unique cDNA molecular identifiers. Study-wide conclusions, independent of this receptor: The CMV infection status of donors was not known, potentially confounding age-related changes in expanded clonotypes. Bulk unsorted PBMC profiling prevented conclusive comparison of naive and antigen-experienced compartments. As age increased, observed TCR beta diversity per million T cells dropped in a roughly linear way, and a significant reduction was already evident by age roughly 36. Compared with the aged group, more naive CD4+ T cells, fewer expanded clones and increased TCR diversity were shown by the long-lived group, suggesting age selection. A strong correlation was found between observed TCR beta diversity and the percentage of naive T cells measured by flow cytometry. Estimates of total diversity based on one million sequenced T cells were considered lower bounds and underestimates.

CDR1 is given as MDHEN and CDR2 as SYDVKM, both from the germline V gene. V and J are trimmed by 8 bases and 11 bases, and the gene matches miss 16 bases of the junction. From cysteine to phenylalanine, the CDR3 is 14 amino acids long. Of all the DNA, just the CDR3 is kept, 42 bases in frame from base 1. For this clonotype: The specificity of this receptor is unknown. This may be a read error, as it is one base from a much larger clone.

Donors were 39 systemically healthy Caucasian individuals from Russia aged roughly 6 to 90 years. About 9.8 milliliters of peripheral blood were drawn from each donor into EDTA-treated Vacutainer tubes. Ficoll-Paque density-gradient centrifugation was used to isolate PBMCs, with at least 7 million per sample. Trizol reagent was used to extract total RNA from PBMCs, with at least 6 micrograms per sample. For every donor, flow cytometry on a PBMC aliquot measured the percentage of naive CD45RAhigh/CD27high T cells. The library relied on 5' RACE. The instrument was an Illumina HiSeq 2500. A second PCR of about 6 to 12 cycles was run with a J-beta primer mix and a sample-barcoded 5' primer. Each TCR beta cDNA molecule received a unique molecular identifier from a template-switch 5' adaptor carrying 12 random nucleotides. Each sample yielded at least 2.5 million CDR3-containing paired-end reads. The Mint cDNA synthesis kit, primed by a TRBC-specific oligonucleotide, was used to synthesize first-strand cDNA from all RNA. Following uracil-DNA glycosylase treatment, a first 18-cycle PCR with universal primers M1SS and BC2_uni_R was performed on all cDNA. As for the original processing: Normalization of each sample was performed by random selection of 1 million high-quality reads, each carrying a distinct molecular identifier. Instead of being binned into consensus sequences, reads that shared molecular identifiers were thrown out. CDR3 identification, clonotype clustering and error correction used MiTCR with a Q25 quality threshold and the strictest error-elimination algorithm. A nonparametric unseen species model using Euler transformation provided a lower-bound estimate of total TCR beta diversity. The raw public data were reprocessed by TCRdb itself: fastp quality trimming at Q25, MiXCR clonotype calling, in-frame beta chains only. When rows share a CDR3 protein, they turn into one entry using the most common DNA and genes. Here the V and J calls rest on TCRdb's processing, not on the authors' analysis. This sample lists hundreds of thousands of distinct CDR3 sequences; 40% to 50% were detected once. Around 18% of the sample is held by the ten biggest clonotypes.

This clonotype was sampled from a man aged 55 to 70 in good health. Sequencing used blood. The chain links TRBV28 with TRBJ2-5; 8 bases in the middle match TRBD2. For the CDR3, the sequence is CASGGLVGVHEQYF. The sequenced DNA: TGTGCCAGCGGGGGACTAGTCGGAGTCCATGAGCAGTACTTC.